The clone carrying this TCR beta chain was detected only a few times. No antigen is known for it. Primers included in the PCR were 60 Vbeta and 13 Jbeta primers. Assay used: immunoSEQ multiplex PCR; TCRdb lists only in-frame clones, some missing. The table shows over 95,000 clones, with over 75% occurring only once. This sample was taken from a study of cytomegalovirus exposure and HLA in healthy donors. Study results and limitations: One later analysis reportedly identified an Asian-associated ancestry cluster that showed fewer N-insertions than the approximately 600-donor mean.

The CDR3 covers 17 residues. In germline, CDR1 is LGHNA, CDR2 YNFKEQ. V shed 1 base, J shed 3 bases, and the junction held 10 bases outside the gene matches. The TCR sequence derives from a man between 35 and 55 years old in good health and CMV-seropositive. The chain carries TRBV4-2 and TRBJ2-3; 7 bases line up with TRBD1. Sequences were obtained from PBMCs. CDR3 sequence (DNA): TGTGCCAGCAGCCAAGGTGATGAGGGGGCTCTGACAGATACGCAGTATTTT. Translation: CASSQGDEGALTDTQYF.